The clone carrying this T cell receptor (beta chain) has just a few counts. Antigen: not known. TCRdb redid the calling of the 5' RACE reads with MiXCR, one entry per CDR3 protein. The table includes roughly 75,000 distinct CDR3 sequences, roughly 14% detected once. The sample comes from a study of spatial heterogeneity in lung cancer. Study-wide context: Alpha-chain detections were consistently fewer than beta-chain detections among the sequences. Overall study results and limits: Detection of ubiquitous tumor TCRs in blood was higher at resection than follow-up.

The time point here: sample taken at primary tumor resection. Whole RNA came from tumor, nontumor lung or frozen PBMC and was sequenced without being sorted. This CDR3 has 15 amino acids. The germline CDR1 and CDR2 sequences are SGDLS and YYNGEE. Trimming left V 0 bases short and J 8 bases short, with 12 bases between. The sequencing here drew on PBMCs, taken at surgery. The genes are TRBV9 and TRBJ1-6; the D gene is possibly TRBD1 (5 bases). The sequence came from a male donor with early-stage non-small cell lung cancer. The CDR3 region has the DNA TGTGCCAGCAGCGTAGCCTTAGACAGTTATTCACCCCTCCACTTT. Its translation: CASSVALDSYSPLHF.